The clone carrying this T cell receptor (beta chain) was seen only a few times. TCR beta CDR3 region amplification was performed from RNA transcripts. Using the HTBI primer set, a first-round RT-PCR was run on the TCR CDR3. TCRdb reprocessed the multiplex PCR reads via MiXCR and lists one record per CDR3 protein. The data contain over 500,000 distinct CDR3 sequences, approximately 14% of them seen just once; the ten biggest clones take up approximately 15%. These data come from a study of T cells in Graves' hyperthyroidism and ophthalmopathy. The germline V and J ends were trimmed by 4 bases and 6 bases, with 13 bases remaining between them. The V gene's germline CDR1 is SGHDN and CDR2 FVKESK. The CDR3 consists of 13 residues.

The specimen was blood. V usage is TRBV14 and J usage is TRBJ2-7; possible D gene TRBD2, 6 bases. This sequence originates from a woman aged 35 to 49 with Graves' hyperthyroidism. CDR3 amino acids: CASSLTLGGEQYF. DNA of the CDR3: TGTGCCAGCAGCCTGACCCTCGGGGGCGAGCAGTACTTC.